Below, 14 T cell receptor beta chains from the same sample are listed, as sequenced in a study of blood T cell repertoires in COVID-19. Measured with immunoSEQ multiplex PCR; TCRdb has only the in-frame clones, and not every one. The sample records about 45,000 clones, roughly nine tenths being singletons. Sequenced sample: peripheral blood. Source of these receptors: a human donor in a cohort sampled during active COVID-19.

This sequence joins TRBV7-8 and TRBJ2-2, with D possibly matching TRBD1 (5 bases). Germline lookup yields CDR1 SGHVS and CDR2 FQNEAQ. Trimming pared 4 bases from V and 4 bases from J, leaving 16 bases between. This CDR3 region has 16 residues. DNA of the CDR3: TGTGCCAGCAGCTCCCCAGCCGTAAGGGGCACCGGGGAGCTGTTTTTT. Its translation: CASSSPAVRGTGELFF.

V and J are TRBV9 and TRBJ2-1; TRBD1 might be the D (7 bases). Trimming stripped 5 bases from V and 0 bases from J, with 12 bases between. The CDR3 has 15 residues. Germline CDR1 reads SGDLS; CDR2 reads YYNGEE. The CDR3 region is CASSQGGSSYNEQFF. The CDR3 region has the DNA TGTGCCAGCAGTCAGGGGGGAAGCTCCTACAATGAGCAGTTCTTC.

The rearrangement joins TRBV7-9 to TRBJ2-5; 9 bases align to TRBD2. The ends lost 2 bases at V and 5 bases at J; junction bases unmatched: 9. This CDR3 has 16 amino acids. In germline, CDR1 is SEHNR, CDR2 FQNEAQ (reference sequence). The CDR3 is CASSLRRRGGQETQYF. In DNA form, the CDR3 reads TGTGCCAGCAGCTTAAGAAGGCGGGGGGGCCAGGAGACCCAGTACTTC.

The rearrangement joins TRBV11-1 to TRBJ1-4; D remains ambiguous. This CDR3 has 13 amino acids. Germline V gene data show CDR1 as SGHAT and CDR2 as FQDESV (reference sequence). V was shortened by 4 bases and J by 8 bases, with 11 bases between the two germline ends. CDR3 region: CASSSSTGEKLFF. CDR3 nucleotides: TGTGCCAGCAGCTCCTCCACGGGAGAAAAACTGTTTTTT.

The chain is built from TRBV11-3 and TRBJ2-5; 8 positions agree with TRBD2. The V gene's germline CDR1 is SGHNT and CDR2 YENEEA. CDR3 size: 16 residues. V shed 7 bases and J 2 bases; nucleotides not matched to a gene: 12. Here the CDR3 reads CASNLSGRGVQETQYF. DNA for the CDR3: TGTGCCAGCAACCTCTCTGGGCGGGGGGTACAAGAGACCCAGTACTTC.

The gene calls are TRBV27 and TRBJ2-1; the D gene is possibly TRBD1 (6 bases). V shed 5 bases and J shed 4 bases, with 9 bases lying between them. The CDR3 length is 13 residues. The germline gives CDR1 MNHEY, CDR2 SMNVEV (reference sequence). CDR3 in amino acids: CASSTGTYNEQFF. The CDR3 DNA reads TGTGCCAGCAGTACAGGGACGTACAATGAGCAGTTCTTC.

V usage is TRBV4-3 and J usage is TRBJ2-1, with 11 bases identical to TRBD2. CDR3 length: 16 residues. Germline V gene data show CDR1 as LGHNA and CDR2 as YSLEER. The J segment lost 11 bases and the V segment lost 0 bases, leaving 9 bases of the junction unmatched. CDR3 coding DNA: TGCGCCAGCAGCCAAGAGCCTAGCGGGGGGCCCCTTCAGCAGTTCTTC. Translation: CASSQEPSGGPLQQFF.

This chain links TRBV5-6 with TRBJ1-6, with D possibly TRBD1 on 5 matching bases. Trimming cost V 0 bases and J 7 bases, with 8 bases left between them. Germline V CDR1 and CDR2: SGHDT, YYEEEE. The CDR3 contains 14 residues. CDR3 residues: CASSLGQSNSPLHF. DNA of the CDR3: TGTGCCAGCAGCTTGGGACAGTCAAATTCACCCCTCCACTTT. The entire variable domain, with the rest obtained from reference TRBV5-6 and TRBJ1-6, is as follows: DAGVTQSPTHLIKTRGQQVTLRCSPKSGHDTVSWYQQALGQGPQFIFQYYEEEERQRGNFPDRFSGHQFPNYSSELNVNALLLGDSALYLCASSLGQSNSPLHFGNGTRLTVT.

The rearrangement joins TRBV5-6 to TRBJ2-7, with D possibly TRBD2 on 6 matching bases. This CDR3 is built from 13 residues. V was trimmed by 0 bases and J by 3 bases, leaving 7 bases between them. CDR1 is SGHDT and CDR2 is YYEEEE in the germline V gene. The CDR3 DNA reads TGTGCCAGCAGCTTGGCGGGGGTCTACGAGCAGTACTTC. Translating it yields CASSLAGVYEQYF.

The chain uses TRBV18 and TRBJ2-7, with 8 bases matching TRBD1. Germline V CDR1 and CDR2: KGHSH, LQKENI. The CDR3 covers 13 residues. Trimming removed 6 bases from V and 5 bases from J; junction bases left unmatched: 6. In nucleotides, the CDR3 is TGTGCCAGCTCGCCGGACAGGGTCCACGAGCAGTACTTC. Translation gives CASSPDRVHEQYF.

The CDR3 here is CASGDIAVNPYEQYF. CDR3 DNA sequence: TGTGCCAGCGGGGATATAGCGGTAAACCCCTACGAGCAGTACTTC. This chain links TRBV6-5 with TRBJ2-7; D may be TRBD2 (6 bases). Germline values: CDR1 MNHEY, CDR2 SVGAGI. There are 15 residues in the CDR3. V dropped 8 bases and J dropped 2 bases, with 19 bases sitting between them.

The chain carries TRBV19 and TRBJ2-1; a possible D gene is TRBD1 (7 bases). Germline V CDR1 and CDR2: LNHDA, SQIVND (reference sequence). Trimming cost V 11 bases and J 5 bases, with 22 bases left between them. The CDR3 covers 15 residues. The DNA of the CDR3 is TGTGCCTCTAGCCGGTGGGGGGACAGAGACAATGAGCAGTTCTTC. As protein: CASSRWGDRDNEQFF. Variable domain in full (rest from reference TRBV19 and TRBJ2-1): DGGITQSPKYLFRKEGQNVTLSCEQNLNHDAMYWYRQDPGQGLRLIYYSQIVNDFQKGDIAEGYSVSREKKESFPLTVTSAQKNPTAFYLCASSRWGDRDNEQFFGPGTRLTVL.

The DNA of the CDR3 is TGTGCCTGGGGAAAACAGGGGGGAAGCAATCAGCCCCAGCATTTT. It specifies CAWGKQGGSNQPQHF. The chain has TRBV30 and TRBJ1-5, with 8 bases fitting TRBD1. Germline trimming cut 5 bases from V and 1 base from J; bases unmatched to any gene: 7. The CDR3 contains 15 residues. Germline assignment: CDR1 GTSNPN and CDR2 SVGIG (reference sequence).

The chain uses TRBV4-1 and TRBJ2-1; 16 bases map to TRBD2. V lost 0 bases and J lost 3; bases outside the gene matches: 14. This CDR3 spans 22 amino acids. Germline loops: CDR1 MGHRA, CDR2 YSYEKL. CDR3 sequence reads: CASSQETRPGLAGGRVYNEQFF. CDR3 DNA sequence: TGCGCCAGCAGCCAAGAGACCAGGCCGGGACTAGCGGGGGGGCGGGTCTACAATGAGCAGTTCTTC.